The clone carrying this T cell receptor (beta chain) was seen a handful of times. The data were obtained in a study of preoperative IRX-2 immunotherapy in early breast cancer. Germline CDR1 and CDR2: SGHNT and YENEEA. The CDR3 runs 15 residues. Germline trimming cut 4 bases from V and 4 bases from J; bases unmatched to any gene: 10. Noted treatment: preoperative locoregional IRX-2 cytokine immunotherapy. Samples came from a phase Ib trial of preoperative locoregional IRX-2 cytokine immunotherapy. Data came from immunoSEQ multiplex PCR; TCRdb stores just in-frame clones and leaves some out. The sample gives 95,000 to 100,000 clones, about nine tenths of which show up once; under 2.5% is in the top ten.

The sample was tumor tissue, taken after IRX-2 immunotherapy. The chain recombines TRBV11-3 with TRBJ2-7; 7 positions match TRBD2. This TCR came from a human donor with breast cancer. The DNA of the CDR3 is TGTGCCAGCAGCTATAGGGAGGGAGGGCGGTACGAGCAGTACTTC. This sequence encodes CASSYREGGRYEQYF.